Below are 8 T cell receptor beta chains sequenced from a single sample in a study of T cells after yellow fever vaccination. Using its own MiXCR run on the 5' RACE reads, TCRdb lists one record per CDR3 protein. The sample includes 150,000 to 200,000 distinct CDR3 sequences, 9.3% seen only once; the top ten take 35% to 40%. Sequenced here: CD8+ T cells sorted from PBMCs, sampled 45 days after the yellow fever booster vaccination. The receptors come from a man aged 18 to 30 who received the YFV17D yellow fever vaccine.

The chain joins TRBV7-9 to TRBJ1-6, with TRBD1 matching over 7 bases. V was clipped by 4 bases and J by 9 bases; unmatched bases: 3. Per the germline V gene, CDR1 is SEHNR and CDR2 is FQNEAQ (reference sequence). There are 13 residues in the CDR3. The CDR3 nucleotides read TGTGCCAGCAGCTCAGGGGGGATTTCACCCCTCCACTTT. Encoded protein: CASSSGGISPLHF.

This clonotype was seen more than once but under ten times. This rearrangement joins TRBV6-5 to TRBJ1-1, with a tentative D call TRBD1 (5 bases). The CDR3 has 14 residues. Germline V gene sequence: CDR1 MNHEY, CDR2 SVGAGI. V was trimmed by 6 bases and J by 5 bases, leaving 16 bases between them. CDR3 nucleotides: TGTGCCAGCAGCGGGGTGGGGGGTATGACTGAAGCTTTCTTT. Residues: CASSGVGGMTEAFF.

This clonotype was counted between two and nine times. The chain has TRBV19 and TRBJ1-5; unclear D gene. Germline V gene lookup returns CDR1 LNHDA and CDR2 SQIVND (reference sequence). V lost 5 bases and J 5 bases, leaving 10 bases between the germline ends. CDR3 length: 13 residues. The CDR3 loop is CASSGFSYQPQHF. CDR3 coding DNA: TGTGCCAGTAGTGGGTTCTCCTATCAGCCCCAGCATTTT.

This clonotype has only a few counts. The rearrangement links TRBV7-2 to TRBJ1-1; TRBD1 matches 7 bases. In germline, CDR1 is SGHTA, CDR2 FQGNSA. The CDR3 consists of 14 residues. Losses at the gene ends were 5 bases for V and 4 bases for J; bases not matched to a gene: 7. The CDR3 DNA sequence: TGTGCCAGCAGCGTCGACAGGGAAGTCACTGAAGCTTTCTTT. It translates to CASSVDREVTEAFF.

This clonotype has only a few counts. The chain joins TRBV9 to TRBJ2-5, with 9 bases lining up with TRBD2. Trimming at V came to 0 bases and at J to 5 bases, leaving 11 bases not matched to a gene. The germline CDR1 and CDR2 sequences are SGDLS and YYNGEE. CDR3 length equals 17 residues. In nucleotides, the CDR3 is TGTGCCAGCAGCGTAGAAGAGGGACTAGCTATGGGGGAGACCCAGTACTTC. It codes for CASSVEEGLAMGETQYF. Drawing the rest from reference TRBV9 and TRBJ2-5, the complete variable domain is DSGVTQTPKHLITATGQRVTLRCSPRSGDLSVYWYQQSLDQGLQFLIQYYNGEERAKGNILERFSAQQFPDLHSELNLSSLELGDSALYFCASSVEEGLAMGETQYFGPGTRLLVL.

V gene TRBV20-1 combines with J gene TRBJ2-5, with 11 bases fitting TRBD2. The ends lost 3 bases at V and 1 base at J; junction bases unmatched: 10. The CDR3 totals 17 residues. Per the germline V gene, CDR1 is DFQATT and CDR2 is SNEGSKA (reference sequence). CDR3 sequence: CSARALAGVSAQETQYF. For the CDR3, the DNA is TGCAGTGCTAGGGCACTAGCGGGGGTGTCGGCCCAAGAGACCCAGTACTTC.

The chain carries TRBV4-2 and TRBJ1-2; D perhaps matches TRBD1 (6 bases). Germline loops: CDR1 LGHNA, CDR2 YNFKEQ. V was cut by 3 bases and J by 2 bases, with 10 bases left in between. The length of the CDR3 is 14 residues. The CDR3: CASSQEDRNYGYTF. CDR3 nucleotide sequence: TGTGCCAGCAGCCAGGAGGACAGAAACTATGGCTACACCTTC.

The rearrangement joins TRBV7-3 to TRBJ2-3, with D uncertain. V lost 0 bases to trimming and J lost 0 bases, with 22 bases between them. This CDR3 has 20 residues. The germline gives CDR1 SGHTA, CDR2 FQGTGA. Here the CDR3 DNA reads TGTGCCAGCAGCTTAACCGGCTTAGAACAGATTATAGCTAGCACAGATACGCAGTATTTT. Amino acid sequence: CASSLTGLEQIIASTDTQYF.